This T cell receptor beta chain was captured by sequencing in a study of CD8 T cells in Susac syndrome. Sequencing of TCR beta, carried out with a high-throughput approach, was applied to CD8+ and CD4+ T cells from the blood. With random hexamers, reverse transcription was performed on about 0.5 to 1 ug of RNA. Coverage of TCR beta CDR3 amplification by immunoSEQ multiplex PCR extended to 54 Vbeta and 13 Jbeta. Using its own MiXCR run on the immunoSEQ multiplex PCR reads, TCRdb lists one record per CDR3 protein. The table shows hundreds of thousands of distinct CDR3 sequences, with 85% occurring only once. The CDR3 totals 13 residues. Unmatched junction bases numbered 9, after V lost 11 bases and J lost 6 bases. CDR1 is MNHEY and CDR2 is SMNVEV in the germline V gene (reference sequence). This clonotype was picked up one time.

This chain connects TRBV27 to TRBJ1-2; TRBD1 matches 10 bases. The sample comprised CD8+ T cells from PBMCs. This receptor was taken from a human donor with multiple sclerosis. The CDR3 here is CASRDRGIDGYTF. For the CDR3, the DNA is TGTGCCTCAAGGGACAGGGGAATTGATGGCTACACCTTC.